Listed below are T cell receptor beta chains from one sample, sequenced in a study of Ad26.COV2.S vaccination and SARS-CoV-2 variants. TCRdb keeps only in-frame clones here, not all; method: immunoSEQ multiplex PCR. The repertoire holds about 680,000 clones, 89% seen once, with approximately 1.5% in the top ten. Sample: peripheral blood, taken in a trial of Ad26.COV2.S vaccine versus placebo. These receptors were collected from a person aged 18 to 59 who received the Ad26.COV2.S COVID-19 vaccine or a placebo. Both conserved end residues are trimmed from each CDR3. The order of the fields is CDR3 length, V gene, D gene, CDR3 protein. A D gene is named only where the DNA matches it firmly.

15	TRBV2	NA	ASSVRGSGISTDTQY
12	TRBV7-2	TRBD2	ASKLAEVQETQY
17	TRBV5-6	TRBD1	ASSLSGWVRDRGADTQY
11	TRBV5-5	NA	ASLGGAFHEQY
15	TRBV14	NA	ASSQGQGRGRTGELF
9	TRBV6-2/TRBV6-3	NA	ASSYAQVAF
10	TRBV6-5	TRBD1	ASRSGQGGQY
15	TRBV4-3	NA	ASSQEITGTGANVLT
13	TRBV19	TRBD1	ASSLSGTGGEKLF
10	TRBV19	NA	ASSIIREPQH
12	TRBV5-1	TRBD2	ASSSSGRPDTQY
13	TRBV6-5	TRBD1	ASSRTGGGNQPQH
14	TRBV5-1	NA	ASSLALDTSYNEQF
10	TRBV12-3/TRBV12-4	NA	ASSFGNTEAF
13	TRBV7-9	NA	ASSLGDPTAQPQH
11	TRBV30	TRBD1	AWSFDRGSEAF
14	TRBV5-1	NA	ASSLAPPTRLETQY
13	TRBV6-5	NA	ASTPPGWEQETQY
14	TRBV4-2	TRBD2	ASSQALTSGSYEQY
12	TRBV5-4	NA	ASSLEGGYSEQY
12	TRBV5-4	TRBD1	ASSMDRGPYGYT
10	TRBV6-1	NA	ASRDPPDTQY
11	TRBV6-2/TRBV6-3	NA	ASSWDVQETQY
13	TRBV27	NA	ASSSQVGGTDTQY
13	TRBV7-6	NA	ASSKLGAVTDTQY
11	TRBV29-1	TRBD2	SVQRAGDETQY
10	TRBV3-1/TRBV3-2	TRBD2	ASSPGLVEQY
12	TRBV30	NA	AWSVEGWDQPQH
13	TRBV14	NA	ASSQSWKSSYEQY
11	TRBV27	TRBD1	ATRRTGQGGYT
13	TRBV10-3	NA	AIREVPRSTSAIY
8	TRBV29-1	NA	SVEPGGQY
12	TRBV11-2	NA	ASSLGAVADTQY
13	TRBV19	TRBD1	ASRMTGAGTDTQY
12	TRBV15	NA	ATSLGGVDQPQH
14	TRBV5-1	NA	ASRSGQEPRGTEAF
14	TRBV25-1	TRBD1	ASTPTGGDRASPLH
11	TRBV24-1	NA	ATSRGDRYGYT
15	TRBV3-1/TRBV3-2	TRBD2	ASSQGTSGRAWETQY
12	TRBV10-3	TRBD2	AISGLANTDTQY
11	TRBV29-1	TRBD1	SATNRGGTEAF
14	TRBV3-1/TRBV3-2	TRBD2	ASSQGRAGVTDTQY
14	TRBV30	TRBD1	ACHTLPTGRYTEAF
13	TRBV3-1/TRBV3-2	TRBD1	ASRGGQGAYNEQF
12	TRBV7-2	TRBD1	ASSFGDRVETQY
15	TRBV7-8	NA	ASSLVGALADTGELF
13	TRBV6-5	NA	ASSYSISAGNTIY
10	TRBV12-3/TRBV12-4	NA	ASSLTSYEQY
11	TRBV7-8	NA	ASSFGGNTEAF
11	TRBV7-9	NA	ASSLAENTEAF
14	TRBV19	TRBD2	ASSIYWEGQTYEQF
12	TRBV3-1/TRBV3-2	NA	ASSQGSLSYEQY